Listed below are T cell receptor beta chains from one sample, sequenced in a study of blood T cell repertoires in COVID-19. The table came from immunoSEQ multiplex PCR; TCRdb's copy has only in-frame clones and leaves some out. The sample includes around 400,000 clones, roughly 86% of them seen just once. The specimen sequenced was peripheral blood. These receptors originate from a woman aged 60-75 years with COVID-19, enrolled during active disease. CDR3s include the opening cysteine and the closing phenylalanine or tryptophan. A D gene is named only where the DNA matches it firmly. Size is stated for part of the rows, as once, few or many counts, or as a class when the clone is expanded.

>.|TRBJ2-1|TRBV24-1|TRBD2
TGTGCCACCAGTGATCTCGGGACTAGCGGGGCGGGCAATGAGCAGTTCTTC
CATSDLGTSGAGNEQFF
>.|TRBJ1-2|TRBV3-1/TRBV3-2|.
TGTGCCAGCAGCCAAGCAGGCGGCTACACCTTC
CASSQAGGYTF
>many|TRBJ1-2|TRBV6-5|TRBD1
TGTGCCAGCAGCCCAAGGGGACAGGGGGCGTTTGGCTACACCTTC
CASSPRGQGAFGYTF
>.|TRBJ1-2|TRBV6-7|TRBD1
TGTGCCAGCAGTTATCCGGGTCGCAGGGGGCTGAACTATGGCTACACCTTC
CASSYPGRRGLNYGYTF
>once|TRBJ1-2|TRBV6-5|.
TGTGCCAGCAAAGGGGCCCAGACAGGCTATGGCTACACCTTC
CASKGAQTGYGYTF
>.|TRBJ2-5|TRBV11-2|.
TGTGCCAGCAGCCTAGGGGCGGGACCGCAAGAGACCCAGTACTTC
CASSLGAGPQETQYF
>.|TRBJ1-2|TRBV4-2|TRBD1
TGTGCCAGCAGCCAACCCAGGACAGGACTAAACTATGGCTACACCTTC
CASSQPRTGLNYGYTF
>.|TRBJ2-3|TRBV11-3|TRBD2
TGTGCCAGCAGCCGGACTAGCGGGGGGGCCAGGGCAGATACGCAGTATTTT
CASSRTSGGARADTQYF
>.|TRBJ1-4|TRBV7-6|.
TGTGCCAGCAGCTCCTCCGAGAAACTGTTTTTT
CASSSSEKLFF
>.|TRBJ1-2|TRBV7-2|.
TGTGCCAGCAGCTTACAACCAGACTATGGCTACACCTTC
CASSLQPDYGYTF
>.|TRBJ2-2|TRBV19|TRBD1
TGTGCCAGTAGCACGGGACAGGGGGCTATGATGGCCGGGGAGCTGTTTTTT
CASSTGQGAMMAGELFF
>once|TRBJ2-5|TRBV5-1|TRBD2
TGCGCCAGCAGCTTGGGACTAGCGGGGGGCGGAGAGACCCAGTACTTC
CASSLGLAGGGETQYF
>.|TRBJ1-2|TRBV3-1/TRBV3-2|.
TGTGCCAGCAGCCATGAAACAGGGCGTGGGGGCTACACCTTC
CASSHETGRGGYTF
>.|TRBJ2-1|TRBV19|TRBD1
TGTGCCAGTAGTTTGCGAACCGGGACAGAGTACAATGAGCAGTTCTTC
CASSLRTGTEYNEQFF
>.|TRBJ2-2|TRBV6-6|TRBD1
TGTGCCAGCAGACGACAGGGGGCCGACGGGGAGCTGTTTTTT
CASRRQGADGELFF
>.|TRBJ1-3|TRBV19|.
TGTGCCAGTAGTGGGGCACAGGCAACTGGAAACACCATATATTTT
CASSGAQATGNTIYF
>.|TRBJ2-1|TRBV12-2|.
TGTGCACCCCTGGCGGGGGGCGGTAGGAATGAGCAGTTCTTC
CAPLAGGGRNEQFF
>.|TRBJ2-5|TRBV7-2|.
TGTGCCAGCAGCCCAGGGGTTGCCCAAGAGACCCAGTACTTC
CASSPGVAQETQYF
>.|TRBJ1-6|TRBV27|.
TGTGCCAGCGCCTCATGGGCCCCAGCAAATTCACCCCTCCACTTT
CASASWAPANSPLHF
>.|TRBJ1-5|TRBV5-1|.
TGCGCCAGCAGCTTTACAGGGAGTCAGCCCCAGCATTTT
CASSFTGSQPQHF
>.|TRBJ2-5|TRBV10-3|TRBD1
TGTGCCATCAGTGGACAGGGGGGGACCCAGTACTTC
CAISGQGGTQYF
>.|TRBJ2-1|TRBV7-2|.
TGTGCCAGCAGCTTACAGGGGAGCTACAATGAGCAGTTCTTC
CASSLQGSYNEQFF
>.|TRBJ1-6|TRBV19|.
TGTGCCAGTAGTGTCTCTACAGTGAATTCACCCCTCCACTTT
CASSVSTVNSPLHF
>few|TRBJ2-2|TRBV24-1|TRBD1
TGTGCCACCAGTGACCCGCGGACAGGGTCCACCGGGGAGCTGTTTTTT
CATSDPRTGSTGELFF
>once|TRBJ2-3|TRBV15|.
TGTGCCACCAGCAGAGATCTAGGTATTCCAACAGATACGCAGTATTTT
CATSRDLGIPTDTQYF
>.|TRBJ2-3|TRBV18|.
TGTGCCAGCTCACCGACGGCAACGGGTACGCAGTATTTT
CASSPTATGTQYF
>.|TRBJ2-2|TRBV11-2|TRBD1
TGTGCCAGCAGCTTTAAACCGGGACAGGGAAGAACAACCGGGGAGCTGTTTTTT
CASSFKPGQGRTTGELFF